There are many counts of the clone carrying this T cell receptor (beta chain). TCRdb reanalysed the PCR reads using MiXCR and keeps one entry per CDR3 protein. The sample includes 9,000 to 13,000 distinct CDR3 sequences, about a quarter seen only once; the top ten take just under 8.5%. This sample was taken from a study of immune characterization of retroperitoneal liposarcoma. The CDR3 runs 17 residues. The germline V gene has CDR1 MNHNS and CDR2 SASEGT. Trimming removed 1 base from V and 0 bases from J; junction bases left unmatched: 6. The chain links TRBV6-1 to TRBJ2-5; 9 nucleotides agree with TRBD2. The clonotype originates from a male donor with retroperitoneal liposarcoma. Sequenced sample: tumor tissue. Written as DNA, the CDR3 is TGTGCCAGCAGTGAAGAGGTAGCGGGGGCCAACCAAGAGACCCAGTACTTC. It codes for CASSEEVAGANQETQYF.